This note documents a single T cell receptor (beta chain) sequence. The CDR3 runs 14 residues. Germline trimming cut 1 base from V and 3 bases from J; bases unmatched to any gene: 4. The germline gives CDR1 SGHRS, CDR2 YFSETQ. The source of the sample is a study of PD-1 blockade in classical Hodgkin lymphoma. Only in-frame clones appear in the TCRdb table, and some are missing; sequencing was by immunoSEQ multiplex PCR. The table has roughly 7,900 clones, about 80% seen once; the top ten hold 40% to 55%. Time point indicated: cycle 4 day 1 (C4D1), after 5 to 7 weeks of nivolumab. No patient escaped relapse after autologous stem cell transplantation, and brentuximab vedotin exposure varied. Patients reached a best response of complete response, partial response or progressive disease.

This sequence joins TRBV5-1 and TRBJ2-7, with TRBD1 matching 7 bases. The source was peripheral blood mononuclear cells (PBMCs), collected before the fourth cycle of nivolumab. The clonotype was recovered from a human donor with classical Hodgkin lymphoma. The CDR3 sequence is CASSLKAGGYEQYF. CDR3 in DNA: TGCGCCAGCAGCTTGAAAGCAGGGGGCTACGAGCAGTACTTC.